These T cell receptor beta chains were read from a single sample in a study of cytomegalovirus exposure and HLA in healthy donors. Generated by immunoSEQ multiplex PCR, the TCRdb table keeps only in-frame clones and is missing some. Here the sample spans over 150,000 clones, about 70% being singletons. Sequencing was carried out using PBMCs. Source of these receptors: a woman between 35 and 50 years old in good health and CMV-seropositive. CDR3s include the opening cysteine and the closing phenylalanine or tryptophan. D genes are given only for firm matches. Size is omitted from some rows. Given values are once, few, many or a class for expanded clones.

TRBJ2-7 TRBD1 TRBV4-2 once TGTGCCAGCAGTGACAGGGCGGACTACGAGCAGTACTTC CASSDRADYEQYF
TRBJ2-1 TRBD2 TRBV5-1 . TGCGCCAGCAGCTTGAATCTAGCGGGTACGTTCAATGAGCAGTTCTTC CASSLNLAGTFNEQFF
TRBJ1-1 TRBD1 TRBV5-4 few TGTGCCAGCAGCTTGGTGGGACAGCCGAACACTGAAGCTTTCTTT CASSLVGQPNTEAFF
TRBJ2-2 . TRBV2 few TGTGCCAGCAGTGAATGGACAGTCAACACCGGGGAGCTGTTTTTT CASSEWTVNTGELFF
TRBJ2-5 TRBD2 TRBV11-2 . TGTGCCAGCAGCCGAGTTCCGGCGGGACTAGCGGGAGAGACCCAGTACTTC CASSRVPAGLAGETQYF
TRBJ2-5 TRBD2 TRBV9 . TGTGCCAGCAGCAATTTGGGACTACCAGAAGAGACCCAGTACTTC CASSNLGLPEETQYF
TRBJ2-1 TRBD1 TRBV18 . TGTGCCAGCTCTCCACAGGGGGCGCTAAGGGATGAGCAGTTCTTC CASSPQGALRDEQFF
TRBJ1-1 . TRBV18 . TGTGCCAGCTCACCATCAGACACTGAAGCTTTCTTT CASSPSDTEAFF
TRBJ1-1 . TRBV6-1 . TGTGCCAGCCCTGCCCAATCGGGTTTGGCTTTCTTT CASPAQSGLAFF
TRBJ2-3 TRBD2 TRBV5-1 few TGCGCCAGCAGCTTAGGGACTAGCGTCACAGATACGCAGTATTTT CASSLGTSVTDTQYF
TRBJ1-5 . TRBV4-3 . TGCGCCAGCAGCCAAGATATCCGTAGCAATCAGCCCCAGCATTTT CASSQDIRSNQPQHF
TRBJ1-2 . TRBV13 . TGTGCCAGCAGCTTACGGGACTATGGCTACACCTTC CASSLRDYGYTF
TRBJ2-1 TRBD2 TRBV6-1 . TGTGCCAGCAGTGACCTAGCGGGGGCTAGCTCCTACAATGAGCAGTTCTTC CASSDLAGASSYNEQFF
TRBJ2-7 . TRBV23-1 . TGCGCCAGCAGTTTGCAGATCTCCTACGAGCAGTACTTC CASSLQISYEQYF
TRBJ2-5 . TRBV29-1 . TGCAGCGCCCGTTTGGGGGCATCAGAGACCCAGTACTTC CSARLGASETQYF
TRBJ1-4 TRBD1 TRBV4-3 . TGCGCCAGCAGCCGATCTCCTTATACAGGGGAGATTAATGAAAAACTGTTTTTT CASSRSPYTGEINEKLFF
TRBJ2-3 . TRBV9 . TGTGCCAGCAGCGTAGAAGGGACTTACTACACAGATACGCAGTATTTT CASSVEGTYYTDTQYF
TRBJ1-1 . TRBV7-9 once TGTGCCAGCAGCTTTATGCAAAGCGTGAACACTGAAGCTTTCTTT CASSFMQSVNTEAFF
TRBJ2-5 TRBD2 TRBV7-6 . TGTGCCAGCAGGGGGGGAGGGGCCCGGGGTTGGGAGACCCAGTACTTC CASRGGGARGWETQYF
TRBJ2-7 . TRBV5-1 . TGCGCCAGCAGCTTGGCTGGGAGCCCAAACTACGAGCAGTACTTC CASSLAGSPNYEQYF
TRBJ2-1 . TRBV18 . TGTGCCAGCTCACAGGAGCACAATGAGCAGTTCTTC CASSQEHNEQFF
TRBJ1-1 TRBD1 TRBV5-1 few TGCGCCAGCAGCCAGGGACAGGGCCACACTGAAGCTTTCTTT CASSQGQGHTEAFF
TRBJ1-1 TRBD1 TRBV12-5 . TGTGCTAGTGGTTTGGAGGGGACAGCCACTGAAGCTTTCTTT CASGLEGTATEAFF
TRBJ1-5 . TRBV19 . TGTGCCAGTAGTTCCCAGGGGAGACCTGGCAATCAGCCCCAGCATTTT CASSSQGRPGNQPQHF
TRBJ1-1 . TRBV4-3 . TGCGCCAGCAGCCAAGATCTGGGCTACACTGAAGCTTTCTTT CASSQDLGYTEAFF
TRBJ1-1 . TRBV4-3 . TGCGCCAGCAGCCAAGATCGGTGGGGGGGCACTGAAGCTTTCTTT CASSQDRWGGTEAFF
TRBJ2-7 TRBD2 TRBV11-2 . TGTGCCAGCAGCCTCCCCGCTAGCGGGGGTCTCTACGAGCAGTACTTC CASSLPASGGLYEQYF
TRBJ1-3 TRBD1 TRBV28 few TGTGCCAGCAGTGAGACAGGGTCGGGCTCTGGAAACACCATATATTTT CASSETGSGSGNTIYF
TRBJ1-1 TRBD1 TRBV7-9 . TGTGCCAGCAGCTTATGGACAGGGAACACTGAAGCTTTCTTT CASSLWTGNTEAFF
TRBJ2-2 . TRBV5-1 few TGCGCCAGTAATCCTCTCGCGGGGCGCACCGGGGAGCTGTTTTTT CASNPLAGRTGELFF
TRBJ1-6 . TRBV19 . TGTGCCACCAAAGAGCAGGGGCCGCTGAGTAATTCACCCCTCAACTTT CATKEQGPLSNSPLNF
TRBJ2-3 . TRBV19 few TGTGCCAGTAGTATAAGAAGGGGGACAGATACGCAGTATTTT CASSIRRGTDTQYF
TRBJ2-1 TRBD2 TRBV29-1 few TGCAGCGTTACTAGCGGGAGGGATTCCTACAATGAGCAGTTCTTC CSVTSGRDSYNEQFF
TRBJ1-1 . TRBV4-1 . TGCGCCAGCAGGGTAAACCCGCACAACGATGGTGGCACTGAAGCTTTCTTT CASRVNPHNDGGTEAFF
TRBJ2-5 TRBD2 TRBV11-2 . TGTGCCAGCACCAAAACCTCGGGACTAGCAGGGACCCAGTACTTC CASTKTSGLAGTQYF
TRBJ1-2 . TRBV18 . TGTGCCAGCTCACCAGAGAGTCCGAATGGCTACACCTTC CASSPESPNGYTF
TRBJ1-5 TRBD1 TRBV19 . TGTGCCAGTAGTACGGGACAGCTCCTCAATCAGCCCCAGCATTTT CASSTGQLLNQPQHF
TRBJ2-3 . TRBV5-4 few TGTGCCAGCAGCCCAGGCCCCTCCCCGACAGATACGCAGTATTTT CASSPGPSPTDTQYF
TRBJ2-3 . TRBV7-9 few TGTGCCAGCAGCCCAGGGCTAGGGTCCCCAGATACGCAGTATTTT CASSPGLGSPDTQYF
TRBJ2-7 . TRBV5-1 . TGCGCCAGCAGCTTGGATAGCTGGCTTTCGGAGCAGTACTTC CASSLDSWLSEQYF
TRBJ2-7 . TRBV6-5 few TGTGCCAGCAGTTACGGGCAGACCTACGAGCAGTACTTC CASSYGQTYEQYF
TRBJ1-5 . TRBV7-2 few TGTGCCAGCAGCTTAGGGGGGGATCAGCCCCAGCATTTT CASSLGGDQPQHF
TRBJ2-7 . TRBV4-3 once TGCGCCAGCAGCCAAGATATGTGGGGGGGGCCCTACGAGCAGTACTTC CASSQDMWGGPYEQYF
TRBJ2-2 . TRBV7-6 . TGTGCCAGCAGCTTAGCGGTAGCCTTCGGGGAGCTGTTTTTT CASSLAVAFGELFF
TRBJ2-3 TRBD2 TRBV4-3 . TGCGCCAGCAGCCAAGAGACTAGCGGGAGTGGGCAGTATTTT CASSQETSGSGQYF
TRBJ1-5 . TRBV10-3 . TGTGCCATCAGTGATGGGGGGTCGGAAGCCCAGCATTTT CAISDGGSEAQHF
TRBJ1-4 . TRBV28 . TGTGCCAGCAGTTTAGGGTCAGGGTTTCCTAATGAAAAACTGTTTTTT CASSLGSGFPNEKLFF
TRBJ1-5 . TRBV2 few TGTGCCAGCTCAGGGACTCCGAATCAGCCCCAGCATTTT CASSGTPNQPQHF